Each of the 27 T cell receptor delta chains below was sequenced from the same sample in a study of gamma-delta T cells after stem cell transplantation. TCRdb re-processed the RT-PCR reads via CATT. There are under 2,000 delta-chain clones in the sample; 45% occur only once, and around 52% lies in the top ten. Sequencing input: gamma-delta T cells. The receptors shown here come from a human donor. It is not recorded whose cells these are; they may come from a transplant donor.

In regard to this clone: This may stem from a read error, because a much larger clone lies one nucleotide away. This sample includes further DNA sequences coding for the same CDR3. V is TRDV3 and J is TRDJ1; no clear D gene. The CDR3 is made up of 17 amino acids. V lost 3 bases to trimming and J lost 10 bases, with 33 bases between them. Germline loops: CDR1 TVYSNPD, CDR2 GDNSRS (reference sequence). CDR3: CAFPGLGGREDEDGLIF. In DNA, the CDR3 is TGTGCCTTCCCAGGCCTTGGTGGACGTGAGGACGAAGACGGACTCATCTTT.

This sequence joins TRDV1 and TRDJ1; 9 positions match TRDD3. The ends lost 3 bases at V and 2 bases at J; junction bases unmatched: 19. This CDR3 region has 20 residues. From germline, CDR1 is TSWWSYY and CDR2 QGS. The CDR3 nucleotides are TGTGCTCTTGGGGACCCTTCTTACTTCCGGGGGATACCCAAAACCGATAAACTCATCTTT. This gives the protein CALGDPSYFRGIPKTDKLIF.

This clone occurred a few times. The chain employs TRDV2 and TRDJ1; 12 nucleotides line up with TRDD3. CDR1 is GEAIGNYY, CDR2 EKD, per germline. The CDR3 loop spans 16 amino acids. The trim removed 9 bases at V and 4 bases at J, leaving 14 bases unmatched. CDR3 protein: CAIWGIRRDTNDKLIF. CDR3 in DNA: TGTGCCATCTGGGGGATACGTCGCGATACGAACGATAAACTCATCTTT.

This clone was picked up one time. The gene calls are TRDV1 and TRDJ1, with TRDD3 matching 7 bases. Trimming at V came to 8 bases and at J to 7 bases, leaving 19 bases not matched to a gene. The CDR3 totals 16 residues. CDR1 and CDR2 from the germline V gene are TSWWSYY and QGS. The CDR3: CALIIIRSGDPGKLIF. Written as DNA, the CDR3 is TGTGCTCTTATCATAATCAGGTCGGGGGATCCAGGTAAACTCATCTTT.

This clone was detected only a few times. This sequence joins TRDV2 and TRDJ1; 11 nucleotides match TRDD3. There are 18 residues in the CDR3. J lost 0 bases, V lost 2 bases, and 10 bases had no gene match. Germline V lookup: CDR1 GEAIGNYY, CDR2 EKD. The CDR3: CACDNLLGDTFNTDKLIF. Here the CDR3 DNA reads TGTGCCTGTGACAATCTTCTGGGGGATACCTTCAACACCGATAAACTCATCTTT.

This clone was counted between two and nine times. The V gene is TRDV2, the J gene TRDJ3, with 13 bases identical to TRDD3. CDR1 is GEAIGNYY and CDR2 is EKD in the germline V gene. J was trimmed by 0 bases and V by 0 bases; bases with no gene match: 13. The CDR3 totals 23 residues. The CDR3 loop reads CACDTVLGDTPPQSSWDTRQMFF. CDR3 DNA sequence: TGTGCCTGTGACACCGTACTGGGGGATACGCCCCCTCAGAGCTCCTGGGACACCCGACAGATGTTTTTC.

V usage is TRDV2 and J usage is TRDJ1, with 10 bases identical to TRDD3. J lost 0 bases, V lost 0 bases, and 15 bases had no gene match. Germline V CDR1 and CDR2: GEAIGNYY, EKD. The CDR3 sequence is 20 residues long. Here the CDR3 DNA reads TGTGCCTGTGACACCGTGGGCCAGCGTACTGGGGGATCCTACACCGATAAACTCATCTTT. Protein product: CACDTVGQRTGGSYTDKLIF.

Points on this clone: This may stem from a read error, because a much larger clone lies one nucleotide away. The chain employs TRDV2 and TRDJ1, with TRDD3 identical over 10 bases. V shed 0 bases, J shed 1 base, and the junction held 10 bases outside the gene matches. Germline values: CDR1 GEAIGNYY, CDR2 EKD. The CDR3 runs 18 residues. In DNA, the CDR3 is TGTGCCTGTGACACCGTCGGAATGGGGGATACTGGCACCGATAAACTCATCTTT. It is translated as CACDTVGMGDTGTDKLIF.

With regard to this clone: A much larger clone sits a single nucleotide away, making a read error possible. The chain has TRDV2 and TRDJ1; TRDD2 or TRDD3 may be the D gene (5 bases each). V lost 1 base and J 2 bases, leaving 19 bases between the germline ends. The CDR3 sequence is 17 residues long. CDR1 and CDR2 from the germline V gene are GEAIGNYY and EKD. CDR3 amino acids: CACDTLGPTRRTDKLIF. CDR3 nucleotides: TGTGCCTGTGACACTCTGGGACCTACCCGACGGACCGATAAACTCATCTTT.

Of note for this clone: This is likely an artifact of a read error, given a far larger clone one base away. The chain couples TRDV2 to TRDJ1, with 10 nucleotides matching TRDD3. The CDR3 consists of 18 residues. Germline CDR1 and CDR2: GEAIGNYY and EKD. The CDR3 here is CACGTLYTGGSYTDKLIF. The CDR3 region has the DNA TGTGCCTGTGGCACCCTCTATACTGGGGGATCCTACACCGATAAACTCATCTTT.

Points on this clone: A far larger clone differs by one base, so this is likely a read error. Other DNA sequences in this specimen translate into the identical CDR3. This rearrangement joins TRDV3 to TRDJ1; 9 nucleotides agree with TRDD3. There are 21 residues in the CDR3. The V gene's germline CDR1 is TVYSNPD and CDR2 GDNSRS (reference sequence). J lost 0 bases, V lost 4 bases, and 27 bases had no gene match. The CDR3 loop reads CASVYLPKPDWGTVYTDKLIF. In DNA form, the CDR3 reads TGTGCCTCTGTCTATCTTCCTAAACCGGACTGGGGGACCGTGTACACCGATAAACTCATCTTT.

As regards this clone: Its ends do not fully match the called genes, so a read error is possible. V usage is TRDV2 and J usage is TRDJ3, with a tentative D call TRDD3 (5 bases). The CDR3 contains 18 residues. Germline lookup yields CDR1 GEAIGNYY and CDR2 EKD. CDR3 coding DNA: TGTGCCTGTGACACTGCGGCCGAAGCCACCTGGGACACCCTACAGATGTTTTTC. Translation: CACDTAAEATWDTLQMFF.

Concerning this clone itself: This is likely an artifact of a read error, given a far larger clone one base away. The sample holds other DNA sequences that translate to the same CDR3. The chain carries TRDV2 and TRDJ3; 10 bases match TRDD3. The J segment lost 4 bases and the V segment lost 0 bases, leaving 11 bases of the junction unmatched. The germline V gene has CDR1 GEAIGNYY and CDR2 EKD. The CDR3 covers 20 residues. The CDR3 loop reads CACDTGGGGYHPWDTRQMFF. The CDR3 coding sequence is TGTGCCTGTGACACCGGCGGTGGGGGATACCATCCTTGGGACACCCGACAGATGTTTTTC.

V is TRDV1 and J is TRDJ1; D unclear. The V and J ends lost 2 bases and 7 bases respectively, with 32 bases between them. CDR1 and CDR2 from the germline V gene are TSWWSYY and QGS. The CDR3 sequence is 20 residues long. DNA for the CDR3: TGTGCTCTTGGGGAATCCTCCTTTCCACCTTTGTGGGTAAGGGCCGGTAAACTCATCTTT. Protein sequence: CALGESSFPPLWVRAGKLIF.

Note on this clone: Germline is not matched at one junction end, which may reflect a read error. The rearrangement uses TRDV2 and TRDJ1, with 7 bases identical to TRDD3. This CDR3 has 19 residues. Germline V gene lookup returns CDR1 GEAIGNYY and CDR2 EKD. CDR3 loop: CACDPLDIPVGYHTDNLIF. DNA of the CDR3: TGTGCCTGTGACCCACTTGACATACCCGTGGGATACCACACCGATAACCTCATCTTT.

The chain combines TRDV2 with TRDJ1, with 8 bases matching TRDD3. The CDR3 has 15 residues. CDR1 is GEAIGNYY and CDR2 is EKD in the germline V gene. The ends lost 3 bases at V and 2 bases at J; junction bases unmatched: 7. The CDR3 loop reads CACDPLGDGTDKLIF. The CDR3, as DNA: TGTGCCTGTGACCCCTTGGGGGATGGAACCGATAAACTCATCTTT.

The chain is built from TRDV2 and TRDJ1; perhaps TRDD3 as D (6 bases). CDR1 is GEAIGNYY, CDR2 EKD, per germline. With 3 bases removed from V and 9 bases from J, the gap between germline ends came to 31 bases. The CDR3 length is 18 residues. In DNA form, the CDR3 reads TGTGCCTGTGACTCCCTTTTTCCAGGCGAGGGGATCGAGTTAGAACTCATCTTT. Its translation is CACDSLFPGEGIELELIF.

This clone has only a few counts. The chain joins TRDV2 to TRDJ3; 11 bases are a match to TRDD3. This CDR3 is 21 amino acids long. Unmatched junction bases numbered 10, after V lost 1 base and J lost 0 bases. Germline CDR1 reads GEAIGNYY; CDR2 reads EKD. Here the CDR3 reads CACDTSWGIRPSSWDTRQMFF. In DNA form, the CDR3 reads TGTGCCTGTGACACAAGTTGGGGGATACGCCCGAGCTCCTGGGACACCCGACAGATGTTTTTC.

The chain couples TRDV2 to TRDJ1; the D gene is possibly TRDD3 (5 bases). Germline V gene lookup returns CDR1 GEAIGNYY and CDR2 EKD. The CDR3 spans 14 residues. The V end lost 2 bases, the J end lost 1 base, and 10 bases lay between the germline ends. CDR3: CACDNIRGTDKLIF. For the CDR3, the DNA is TGTGCCTGTGACAACATACGCGGCACCGATAAACTCATCTTT.

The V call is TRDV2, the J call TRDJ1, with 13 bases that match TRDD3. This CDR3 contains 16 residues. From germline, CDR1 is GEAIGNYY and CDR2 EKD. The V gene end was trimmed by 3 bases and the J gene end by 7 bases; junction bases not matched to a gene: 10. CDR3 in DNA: TGTGCCTGTGACTCACTGGGGGATACGGTTAACGTTAAACTCATCTTT. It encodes CACDSLGDTVNVKLIF.

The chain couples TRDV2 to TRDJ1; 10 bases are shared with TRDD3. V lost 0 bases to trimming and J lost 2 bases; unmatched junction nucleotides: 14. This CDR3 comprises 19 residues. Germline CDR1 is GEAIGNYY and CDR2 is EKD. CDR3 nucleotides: TGTGCCTGTGACACCGTAGTCGTCGGGGGATACGAGGGGACCGATAAACTCATCTTT. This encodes CACDTVVVGGYEGTDKLIF.

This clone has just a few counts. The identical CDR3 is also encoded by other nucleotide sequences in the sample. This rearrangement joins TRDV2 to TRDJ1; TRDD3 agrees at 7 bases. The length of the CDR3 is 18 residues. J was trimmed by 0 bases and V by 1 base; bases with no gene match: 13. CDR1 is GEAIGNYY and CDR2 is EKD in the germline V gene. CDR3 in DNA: TGTGCCTGTGACACAGTTTCCAACCTACTGGGGAACACCGATAAACTCATCTTT. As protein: CACDTVSNLLGNTDKLIF.

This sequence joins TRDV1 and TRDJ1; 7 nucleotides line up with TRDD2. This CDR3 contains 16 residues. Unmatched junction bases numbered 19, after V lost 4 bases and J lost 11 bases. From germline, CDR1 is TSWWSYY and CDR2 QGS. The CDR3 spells CALGVAFLLGTRNLIF. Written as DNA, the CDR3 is TGTGCTCTTGGGGTGGCCTTCCTTCTAGGGACCAGGAATCTCATCTTT.

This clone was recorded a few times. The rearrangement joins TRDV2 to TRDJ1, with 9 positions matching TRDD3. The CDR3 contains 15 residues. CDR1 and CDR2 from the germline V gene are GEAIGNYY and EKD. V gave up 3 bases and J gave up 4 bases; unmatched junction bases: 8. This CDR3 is CACDAVTGGRDKLIF. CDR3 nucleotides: TGTGCCTGTGACGCGGTCACTGGGGGACGCGATAAACTCATCTTT.

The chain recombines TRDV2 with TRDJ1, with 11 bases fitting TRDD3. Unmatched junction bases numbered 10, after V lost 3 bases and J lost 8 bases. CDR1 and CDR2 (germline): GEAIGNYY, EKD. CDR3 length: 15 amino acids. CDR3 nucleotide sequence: TGTGCCTGTGACCTAACTGGGGGATATAGAAGCAAACTCATCTTT. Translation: CACDLTGGYRSKLIF.

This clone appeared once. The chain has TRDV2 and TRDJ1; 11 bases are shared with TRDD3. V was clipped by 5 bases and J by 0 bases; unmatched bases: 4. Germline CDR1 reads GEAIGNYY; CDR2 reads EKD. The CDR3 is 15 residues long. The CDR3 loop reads CACAELGDNTDKLIF. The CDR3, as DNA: TGTGCCTGTGCGGAACTGGGGGATAACACCGATAAACTCATCTTT.

CDR3 coding DNA: TGTGCTCTTGGGGAACCCGACGTCCGTTTGACAGCACAACTCTTCTTT. Its translation: CALGEPDVRLTAQLFF. This sequence joins TRDV1 and TRDJ2; D unclear. With 1 base removed from V and 1 base from J, the gap between germline ends came to 10 bases. This CDR3 spans 16 amino acids. The germline V gene encodes CDR1 TSWWSYY and CDR2 QGS.